This T cell receptor beta chain is drawn from a study of OX40 agonist ivuxolimab in advanced cancers. Study at large: With ivuxolimab, an agonistic anti-OX40 (CD134) antibody, patients were treated.

Study-wide findings and caveats: CD8+ T cells showed, on average, more clonal expansion than CD4+ cells.

Notes on this clone: Antigen specificity is unknown.

TCRdb's table, derived via immunoSEQ multiplex PCR, lists solely in-frame clones and lacks some. This table holds more than 50,000 clones, approximately 84% found once. The receptor comes from an adult with an advanced solid tumor such as melanoma, head and neck, liver or kidney cancer. The material sequenced was CD4+ or CD8+ T cells sorted from blood, taken in a trial of the OX40 agonist ivuxolimab.

CDR3 sequence (DNA): TGTGCCAGCAGCTTGCCGACCCCCAGGGGCGGGGAGCTGTTTTTT. This translates into CASSLPTPRGGELFF. V usage is TRBV5-4 and J usage is TRBJ2-2; D is perhaps TRBD1 (6 bases). Germline values: CDR1 SGHNT, CDR2 YYREEE (reference sequence). CDR3 size: 15 residues. Trimming pared 1 base from V and 7 bases from J, leaving 14 bases between.